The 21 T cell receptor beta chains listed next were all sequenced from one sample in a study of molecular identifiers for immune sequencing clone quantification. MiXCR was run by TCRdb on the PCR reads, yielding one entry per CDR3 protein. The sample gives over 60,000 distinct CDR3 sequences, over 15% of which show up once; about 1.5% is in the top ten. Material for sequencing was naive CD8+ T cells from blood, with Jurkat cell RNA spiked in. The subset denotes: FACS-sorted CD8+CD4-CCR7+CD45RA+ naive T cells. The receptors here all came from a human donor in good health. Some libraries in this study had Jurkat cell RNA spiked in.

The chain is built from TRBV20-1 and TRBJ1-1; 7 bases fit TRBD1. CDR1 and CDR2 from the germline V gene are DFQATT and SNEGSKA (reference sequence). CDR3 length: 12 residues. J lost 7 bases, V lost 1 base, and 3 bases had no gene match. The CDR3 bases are TGCAGTGCTAGAGCCCAGGGGGTTGAAGCTTTCTTT. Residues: CSARAQGVEAFF.

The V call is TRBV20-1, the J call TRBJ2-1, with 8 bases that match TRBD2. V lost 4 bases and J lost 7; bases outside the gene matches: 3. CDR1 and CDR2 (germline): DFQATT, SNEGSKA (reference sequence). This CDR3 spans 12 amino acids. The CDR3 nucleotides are TGCAGTGCTAAACTAGCGGCAAATGAGCAGTTCTTC. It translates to CSAKLAANEQFF.

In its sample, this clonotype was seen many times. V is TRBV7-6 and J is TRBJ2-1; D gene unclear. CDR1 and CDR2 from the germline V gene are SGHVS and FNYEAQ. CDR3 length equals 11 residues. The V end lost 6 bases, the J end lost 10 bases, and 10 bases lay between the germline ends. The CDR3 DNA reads TGTGCCAGCAGTCAGACCGGGGAGCAGTTCTTC. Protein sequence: CASSQTGEQFF.

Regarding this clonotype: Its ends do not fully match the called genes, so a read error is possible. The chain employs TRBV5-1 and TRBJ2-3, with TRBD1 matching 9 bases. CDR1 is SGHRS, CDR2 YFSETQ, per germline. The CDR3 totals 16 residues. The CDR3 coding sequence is TGCGCCGGCAGCCAACGGACAGGGGCAGAGGAGGATACGCAGTATTTT. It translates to CAGSQRTGAEEDTQYF.

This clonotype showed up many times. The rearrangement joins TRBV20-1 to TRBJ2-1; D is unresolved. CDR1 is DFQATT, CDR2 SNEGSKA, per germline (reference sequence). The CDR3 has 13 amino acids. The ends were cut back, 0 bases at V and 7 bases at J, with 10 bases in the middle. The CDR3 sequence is CSARDFVRNEQFF. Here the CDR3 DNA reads TGCAGTGCTAGAGATTTTGTTAGGAATGAGCAGTTCTTC.

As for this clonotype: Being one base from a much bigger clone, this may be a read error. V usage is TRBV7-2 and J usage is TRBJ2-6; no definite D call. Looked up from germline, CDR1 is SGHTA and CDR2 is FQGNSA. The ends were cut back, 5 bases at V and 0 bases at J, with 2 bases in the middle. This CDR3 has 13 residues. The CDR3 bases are TGTACCAGCAGCAGCTCTGGGGCCAACGTCCTGACTTTC. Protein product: CTSSSSGANVLTF.

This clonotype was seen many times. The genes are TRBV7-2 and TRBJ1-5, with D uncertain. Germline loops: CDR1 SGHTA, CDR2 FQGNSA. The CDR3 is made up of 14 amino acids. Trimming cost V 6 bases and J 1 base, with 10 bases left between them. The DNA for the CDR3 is TGTGCCAGCAGGGATACAGCGAGCAATCAGCCCCAGCATTTT. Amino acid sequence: CASRDTASNQPQHF.

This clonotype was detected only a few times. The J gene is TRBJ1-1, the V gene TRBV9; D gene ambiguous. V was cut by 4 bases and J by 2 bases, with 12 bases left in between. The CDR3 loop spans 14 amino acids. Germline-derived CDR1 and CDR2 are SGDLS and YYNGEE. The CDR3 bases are TGTGCCAGCAGCCCATTACGAAGAAACACTGAAGCTTTCTTT. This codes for CASSPLRRNTEAFF.

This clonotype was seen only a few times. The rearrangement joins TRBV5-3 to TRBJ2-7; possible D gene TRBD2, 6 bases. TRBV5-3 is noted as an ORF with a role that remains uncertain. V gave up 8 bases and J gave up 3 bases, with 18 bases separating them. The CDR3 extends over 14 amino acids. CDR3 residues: CASQTTGGSYEQYF. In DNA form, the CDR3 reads TGTGCCAGCCAAACGACCGGGGGAAGCTACGAGCAGTACTTC.

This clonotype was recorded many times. The CDR3 spells CASSTLNEQFF. As DNA, the CDR3 is TGCGCCTCCTCTACCCTCAATGAGCAGTTCTTC. This rearrangement joins TRBV4-1 to TRBJ2-1; unclear D gene. V was pared by 11 bases and J by 6 bases, with 11 bases between. The V gene's germline CDR1 is MGHRA and CDR2 YSYEKL. The CDR3 totals 11 residues.

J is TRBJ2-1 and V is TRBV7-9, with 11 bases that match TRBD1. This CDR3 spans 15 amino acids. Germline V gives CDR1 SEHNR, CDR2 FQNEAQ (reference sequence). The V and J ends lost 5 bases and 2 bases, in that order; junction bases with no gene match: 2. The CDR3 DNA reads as TGTGCCAGCAGCGGGACAGGGGGACCCTACAATGAGCAGTTCTTC. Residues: CASSGTGGPYNEQFF.

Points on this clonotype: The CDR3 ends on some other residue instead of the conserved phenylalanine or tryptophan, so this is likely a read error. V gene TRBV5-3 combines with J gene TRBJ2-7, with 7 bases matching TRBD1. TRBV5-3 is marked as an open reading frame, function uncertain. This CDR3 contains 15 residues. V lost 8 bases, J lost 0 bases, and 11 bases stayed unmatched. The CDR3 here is CASSHGPGGSYEQYL. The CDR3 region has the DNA TGTGCCAGCAGCCATGGTCCAGGGGGCTCCTACGAGCAGTACCTC.

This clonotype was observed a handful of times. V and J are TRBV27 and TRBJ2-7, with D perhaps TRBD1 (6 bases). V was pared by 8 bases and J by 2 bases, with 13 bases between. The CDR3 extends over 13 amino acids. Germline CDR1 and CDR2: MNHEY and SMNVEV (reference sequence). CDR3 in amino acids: CASAGQLAYEQYF. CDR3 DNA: TGTGCCAGCGCTGGACAGCTAGCCTACGAGCAGTACTTC.

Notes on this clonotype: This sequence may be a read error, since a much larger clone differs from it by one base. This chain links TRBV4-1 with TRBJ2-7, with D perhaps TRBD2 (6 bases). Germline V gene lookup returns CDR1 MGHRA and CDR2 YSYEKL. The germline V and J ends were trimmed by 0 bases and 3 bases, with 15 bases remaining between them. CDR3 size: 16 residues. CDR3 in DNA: TGCGCCAGCAGCCAAGATGGATCGGGAGCCCTCTACGAGCAGTACTTC. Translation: CASSQDGSGALYEQYF.

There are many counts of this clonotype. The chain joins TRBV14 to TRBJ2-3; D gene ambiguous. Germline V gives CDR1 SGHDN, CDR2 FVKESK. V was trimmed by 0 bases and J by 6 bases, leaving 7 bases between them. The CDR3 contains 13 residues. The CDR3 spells CASSQDPSDTQYF. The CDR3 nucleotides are TGTGCCAGCAGCCAAGACCCCTCGGATACGCAGTATTTT.

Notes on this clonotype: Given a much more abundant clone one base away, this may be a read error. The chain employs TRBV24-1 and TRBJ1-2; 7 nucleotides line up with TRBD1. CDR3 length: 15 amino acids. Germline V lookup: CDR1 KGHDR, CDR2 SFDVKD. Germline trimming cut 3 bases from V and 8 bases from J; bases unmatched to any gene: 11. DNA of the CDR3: TGTGCCACCAGTGATGAGACAGGGAGCCGCGACGGCTACACCTTC. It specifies CATSDETGSRDGYTF.

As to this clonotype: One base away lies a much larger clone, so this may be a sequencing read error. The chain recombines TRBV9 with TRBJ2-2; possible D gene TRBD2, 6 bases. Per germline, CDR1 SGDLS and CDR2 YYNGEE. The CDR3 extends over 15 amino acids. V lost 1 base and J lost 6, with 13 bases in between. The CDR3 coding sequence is TGTGCCAGCAGCGTATCCTCGGGAGCGGCCGGGGAGCTGTTTTTT. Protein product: CASSVSSGAAGELFF.

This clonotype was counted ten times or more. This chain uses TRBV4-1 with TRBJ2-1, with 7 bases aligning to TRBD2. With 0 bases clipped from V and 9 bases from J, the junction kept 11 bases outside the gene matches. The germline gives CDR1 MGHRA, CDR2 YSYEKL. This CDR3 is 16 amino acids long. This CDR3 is CASSQDGGEGLSEQFF. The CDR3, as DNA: TGCGCCAGCAGCCAAGATGGGGGGGAGGGCCTTAGTGAGCAGTTCTTC.

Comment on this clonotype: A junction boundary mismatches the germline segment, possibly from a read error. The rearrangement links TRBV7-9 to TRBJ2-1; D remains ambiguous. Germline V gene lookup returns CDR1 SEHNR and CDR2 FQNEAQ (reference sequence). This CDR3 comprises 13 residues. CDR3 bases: TGTGCCGGCAGCTCCCCTCACGGACCTGAGCAGTTCTTC. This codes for CAGSSPHGPEQFF. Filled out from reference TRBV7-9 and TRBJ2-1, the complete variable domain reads DTGVSQNPRHKITKRGQNVTFRCDPISEHNRLYWYRQTLGQGPEFLTYFQNEAQLEKSRLLSDRFSAERPKGSFSTLEIQRTEQGDSAMYLCAGSSPHGPEQFFGPGTRLTVL.

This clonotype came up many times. CDR3 loop: CSARDEIREQYF. The CDR3 nucleotides are TGCAGTGCTAGGGACGAAATTCGGGAACAGTACTTC. This rearrangement joins TRBV20-1 to TRBJ2-7; D perhaps matches TRBD2 (5 bases). Germline-derived CDR1 and CDR2 are DFQATT and SNEGSKA (reference sequence). This CDR3 region has 12 residues. V lost 3 bases, J lost 10 bases, and 16 bases lay in between.

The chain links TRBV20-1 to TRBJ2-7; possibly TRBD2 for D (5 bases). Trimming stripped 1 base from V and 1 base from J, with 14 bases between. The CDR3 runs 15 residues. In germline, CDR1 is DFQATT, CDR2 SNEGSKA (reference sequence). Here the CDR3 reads CSARVKRFESYEQYF. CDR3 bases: TGCAGTGCTAGAGTAAAGCGGTTCGAGTCCTACGAGCAGTACTTC.